A single sample gave rise to the 9 T cell receptor beta chains below, sequenced in a study of cytomegalovirus exposure and HLA in healthy donors. Sequencing used immunoSEQ multiplex PCR; TCRdb keeps in-frame clones, though not all of them. Among about 280,000 clones listed, more than 75% were seen once. Sequencing was carried out using PBMCs. All receptors derive from a woman aged 18-29 years in good health and CMV-seronegative.

V is TRBV28 and J is TRBJ1-5, with D perhaps TRBD1 (6 bases). The length of the CDR3 is 13 residues. The V and J ends lost 9 bases and 0 bases respectively, with 9 bases between them. Looked up from germline, CDR1 is MDHEN and CDR2 is SYDVKM. The CDR3 loop is CASWDNSNQPQHF. The CDR3 DNA is TGTGCCAGTTGGGACAATAGCAATCAGCCCCAGCATTTT.

The V and J genes are TRBV6-5 and TRBJ2-1; weak D call: TRBD2 (6 bases). CDR1 is MNHEY, CDR2 SVGAGI, per germline. V was pared by 5 bases and J by 4 bases, with 15 bases between. The CDR3 is 15 residues long. CDR3 nucleotides: TGTGCCAGCAGTACGTCCGGGACTGGATACAATGAGCAGTTCTTC. Protein: CASSTSGTGYNEQFF.

In this sample, this clone turned up once. The chain employs TRBV5-1 and TRBJ2-3; TRBD2 might be the D (6 bases). The CDR3 is 14 residues long. Germline CDR1 reads SGHRS; CDR2 reads YFSETQ. V lost 2 bases to trimming and J lost 2 bases, with 9 bases between them. CDR3 residues: CASSFSGDTDTQYF. For the CDR3, the DNA is TGCGCCAGCAGCTTCTCGGGAGACACAGATACGCAGTATTTT. The whole variable domain, filled in from reference TRBV5-1 and TRBJ2-3, reads KAGVTQTPRYLIKTRGQQVTLSCSPISGHRSVSWYQQTPGQGLQFLFEYFSETQRNKGNFPGRFSGRQFSNSRSEMNVSTLELGDSALYLCASSFSGDTDTQYFGPGTRLTVL.

V usage is TRBV28 and J usage is TRBJ2-3; tentatively, D is TRBD1 (5 bases). CDR1 is MDHEN and CDR2 is SYDVKM in the germline V gene. V gave up 4 bases and J gave up 2 bases, with 10 bases separating them. The CDR3 runs to 14 residues. CDR3 loop: CASSSDSTTDTQYF. The CDR3, as DNA: TGTGCCAGCAGTTCCGACAGCACCACAGATACGCAGTATTTT.

The chain combines TRBV7-9 with TRBJ2-3, with D uncertain. Germline CDR1 and CDR2: SEHNR and FQNEAQ (reference sequence). With 1 base removed from V and 1 base from J, the gap between germline ends came to 6 bases. The CDR3 loop spans 14 amino acids. CDR3 nucleotides: TGTGCCAGCAGCTTAGGTGTAGGCACAGATACGCAGTATTTT. It is translated as CASSLGVGTDTQYF.

The chain recombines TRBV13 with TRBJ1-4, with 7 bases identical to TRBD1. The CDR3 is made up of 17 amino acids. V was pared by 4 bases and J by 5 bases, with 13 bases of the junction left unmatched. The V gene's germline CDR1 is PRHDT and CDR2 FYEKMQ (reference sequence). The CDR3 nucleotides read TGTGCCAGCAGCTCCTTAGAACCGGGACAGCCAAATGAAAAACTGTTTTTT. It specifies CASSSLEPGQPNEKLFF.

The J gene is TRBJ2-2, the V gene TRBV30, with D hard to call. V was cut by 3 bases and J by 0 bases, with 11 bases left in between. The V gene's germline CDR1 is GTSNPN and CDR2 SVGIG (reference sequence). The CDR3 covers 15 residues. CDR3 nucleotides: TGTGCCTGGAGGTTCGGTGCGACGAACACCGGGGAGCTGTTTTTT. Protein product: CAWRFGATNTGELFF.

J is TRBJ2-7 and V is TRBV15, with a possible D match to TRBD2 (5 bases). V lost 0 bases, J lost 2 bases, and 8 bases lay in between. CDR3 length equals 14 residues. The germline CDR1 and CDR2 sequences are LNHNV and YYDKDF (reference sequence). CDR3 in DNA: TGTGCCACCAGCAGAGATCCGGGGACCTACGAGCAGTACTTC. This encodes CATSRDPGTYEQYF.

The chain has TRBV27 and TRBJ2-6; maybe TRBD2 (5 bases). The CDR3 covers 15 residues. V was trimmed by 3 bases and J by 4 bases, leaving 10 bases between them. Germline CDR1 reads MNHEY; CDR2 reads SMNVEV (reference sequence). The CDR3, as DNA: TGTGCCAGCAGTTTCGGAGGCCCCGGGGCCAACGTCCTGACTTTC. Its translation is CASSFGGPGANVLTF.